Listed below are T cell receptor beta chains from one sample, sequenced in a study of blood T cell repertoires in COVID-19. The assay was immunoSEQ multiplex PCR, and TCRdb's table has in-frame clones only and misses some. The sample consists of around 250,000 clones, 65% to 90% of them appearing once. Sequencing was performed on peripheral blood. The receptors here all came from a man in his fifties with active or convalescent COVID-19. Both conserved end residues are part of each CDR3. A D gene is named only where the DNA matches it firmly. Size is omitted from some rows. Given values are once, few, many or a class for expanded clones.

abundance: .; j_gene: TRBJ2-5; v_gene: TRBV28; d_gene: .; CDR3aa: CASSFAGRQETQYF; CDR3nt: TGTGCCAGCAGTTTTGCGGGAAGACAAGAGACCCAGTACTTC
abundance: .; j_gene: TRBJ1-2; v_gene: TRBV5-1; d_gene: TRBD1; CDR3aa: CASSYGQGGPVGYTF; CDR3nt: TGCGCCAGCAGTTATGGACAGGGAGGTCCGGTGGGCTACACCTTC
abundance: .; j_gene: TRBJ2-1; v_gene: TRBV2; d_gene: .; CDR3aa: CASRWGGMAYNEQFF; CDR3nt: TGTGCCAGCAGATGGGGCGGGATGGCCTACAATGAGCAGTTCTTC
abundance: .; j_gene: TRBJ1-2; v_gene: TRBV4-3; d_gene: .; CDR3aa: CASSSVIRVPDYTF; CDR3nt: TGCGCCAGCAGCTCTGTCATTCGGGTCCCTGACTACACCTTC
abundance: .; j_gene: TRBJ1-1; v_gene: TRBV2; d_gene: TRBD1; CDR3aa: CASSARDRNTEAFF; CDR3nt: TGTGCCAGCAGTGCCCGGGACAGGAACACTGAAGCTTTCTTT
abundance: .; j_gene: TRBJ2-1; v_gene: TRBV2; d_gene: TRBD2; CDR3aa: CASSEGLAGGEQFF; CDR3nt: TGTGCCAGCAGTGAGGGGCTAGCGGGAGGTGAGCAGTTCTTC
abundance: .; j_gene: TRBJ1-2; v_gene: TRBV6-5; d_gene: TRBD1; CDR3aa: CASSSPGTGTGYTF; CDR3nt: TGTGCCAGCAGTTCCCCCGGGACAGGAACTGGCTACACCTTC
abundance: .; j_gene: TRBJ2-2; v_gene: TRBV7-2; d_gene: .; CDR3aa: CASSLGGSAGELFF; CDR3nt: TGTGCCAGCAGCCTAGGAGGGTCCGCCGGGGAGCTGTTTTTT
abundance: once; j_gene: TRBJ2-3; v_gene: TRBV9; d_gene: .; CDR3aa: CASSFRDSGTSTDTQYF; CDR3nt: TGTGCCAGCAGCTTCCGGGATAGCGGAACGAGCACAGATACGCAGTATTTT
abundance: .; j_gene: TRBJ1-5; v_gene: TRBV6-1; d_gene: TRBD1; CDR3aa: CASRGGQGANSNQPQHF; CDR3nt: TGTGCCAGCCGTGGGGGACAGGGGGCCAACAGCAATCAGCCCCAGCATTTT
abundance: .; j_gene: TRBJ2-6; v_gene: TRBV30; d_gene: TRBD1; CDR3aa: CAWSTRRTGSRGANVLTF; CDR3nt: TGTGCCTGGAGTACTAGAAGGACAGGGTCTAGGGGGGCCAACGTCCTGACTTTC
abundance: .; j_gene: TRBJ2-1; v_gene: TRBV6-6; d_gene: .; CDR3aa: CASSTRARENNEQFF; CDR3nt: TGTGCCAGCAGCACCCGGGCCCGGGAGAACAATGAGCAGTTCTTC
abundance: .; j_gene: TRBJ1-3; v_gene: TRBV7-2; d_gene: .; CDR3aa: CASSLDSQVTGNTIYF; CDR3nt: TGTGCCAGCAGCTTAGATTCTCAGGTTACTGGAAACACCATATATTTT
abundance: .; j_gene: TRBJ2-3; v_gene: TRBV9; d_gene: TRBD2; CDR3aa: CASSVWSGSILYF; CDR3nt: TGTGCCAGCAGCGTATGGAGCGGGAGTATTTTGTATTTT
abundance: .; j_gene: TRBJ2-7; v_gene: TRBV28; d_gene: .; CDR3aa: CASSPPSVIYEQYF; CDR3nt: TGTGCCAGCAGTCCCCCTAGCGTTATCTACGAGCAGTACTTC
abundance: .; j_gene: TRBJ1-1; v_gene: TRBV10-3; d_gene: .; CDR3aa: CATTGRGTEAFF; CDR3nt: TGTGCCACCACGGGTAGGGGGACTGAAGCTTTCTTT
abundance: .; j_gene: TRBJ1-1; v_gene: TRBV5-1; d_gene: .; CDR3aa: CASSLGGQAEAFF; CDR3nt: TGCGCCAGCAGCTTGGGGGGGCAGGCAGAAGCTTTCTTT
abundance: .; j_gene: TRBJ2-1; v_gene: TRBV13; d_gene: TRBD2; CDR3aa: CASSLARDYLNEQFF; CDR3nt: TGTGCCAGCAGCTTGGCCCGGGACTACCTCAATGAGCAGTTCTTC
abundance: .; j_gene: TRBJ2-1; v_gene: TRBV4-1; d_gene: TRBD1; CDR3aa: CASSQQSRSQGFYNEQFF; CDR3nt: TGCGCCAGCAGCCAACAGAGCCGGTCACAGGGGTTCTACAATGAGCAGTTCTTC
abundance: .; j_gene: TRBJ2-1; v_gene: TRBV7-9; d_gene: .; CDR3aa: CASSLSSSYNEQFF; CDR3nt: TGTGCCAGCAGCCTATCAAGCTCCTACAATGAGCAGTTCTTC
abundance: .; j_gene: TRBJ1-1; v_gene: TRBV27; d_gene: .; CDR3aa: CASGHRGWNTGEWSIAFF; CDR3nt: TGTGCCAGCGGCCATAGAGGGTGGAACACCGGAGAATGGAGTATCGCTTTCTTT
abundance: .; j_gene: TRBJ1-2; v_gene: TRBV27; d_gene: .; CDR3aa: CASSLQGREGYTF; CDR3nt: TGTGCCAGCAGTCTACAGGGTCGTGAAGGCTACACCTTC
abundance: .; j_gene: TRBJ2-7; v_gene: TRBV28; d_gene: TRBD1; CDR3aa: CASSPGTGAYEQYF; CDR3nt: TGTGCCAGCAGTCCGGGGACAGGGGCATACGAGCAGTACTTC
abundance: few; j_gene: TRBJ2-1; v_gene: TRBV30; d_gene: TRBD2; CDR3aa: CAWESGRAYNEQFF; CDR3nt: TGTGCCTGGGAAAGCGGGAGGGCCTACAATGAGCAGTTCTTC
abundance: .; j_gene: TRBJ1-1; v_gene: TRBV6-5; d_gene: .; CDR3aa: CATRYWGGDTEAFF; CDR3nt: TGTGCCACCCGGTATTGGGGCGGGGACACTGAAGCTTTCTTT
abundance: .; j_gene: TRBJ1-2; v_gene: TRBV11-2; d_gene: .; CDR3aa: CASSLGQGGNVDGYTF; CDR3nt: TGTGCCAGCAGCTTAGGGCAGGGAGGTAATGTTGATGGCTACACCTTC
abundance: .; j_gene: TRBJ1-1; v_gene: TRBV18; d_gene: .; CDR3aa: CASSRGAHTEAFF; CDR3nt: TGTGCCAGCTCCCGTGGGGCTCACACTGAAGCTTTCTTT
abundance: .; j_gene: TRBJ1-1; v_gene: TRBV7-8; d_gene: TRBD1; CDR3aa: CASSLKQGVNTEAFF; CDR3nt: TGTGCCAGCAGCTTAAAACAGGGGGTGAACACTGAAGCTTTCTTT
abundance: .; j_gene: TRBJ2-2; v_gene: TRBV7-9; d_gene: .; CDR3aa: CASSSLLGELFF; CDR3nt: TGTGCCAGCAGCTCACTGCTCGGGGAGCTGTTTTTT
abundance: .; j_gene: TRBJ2-7; v_gene: TRBV28; d_gene: TRBD2; CDR3aa: CAISSGGLYEQYF; CDR3nt: TGTGCCATTTCTAGCGGGGGGCTCTACGAGCAGTACTTC
abundance: .; j_gene: TRBJ2-7; v_gene: TRBV5-1; d_gene: TRBD2; CDR3aa: CASSSASGIYEQYF; CDR3nt: TGCGCCAGCAGCTCCGCTAGCGGGATCTACGAGCAGTACTTC
abundance: once; j_gene: TRBJ2-6; v_gene: TRBV5-8; d_gene: .; CDR3aa: CASRVRGANVLTF; CDR3nt: TGTGCCAGCAGGGTGAGGGGGGCCAACGTCCTGACTTTC
abundance: .; j_gene: TRBJ2-2; v_gene: TRBV4-1; d_gene: TRBD2; CDR3aa: CASSPSRRSTSGMNTGELFF; CDR3nt: TGCGCCAGCAGCCCATCGCGGCGGTCGACTAGCGGGATGAACACCGGGGAGCTGTTTTTT
abundance: few; j_gene: TRBJ1-2; v_gene: TRBV13; d_gene: .; CDR3aa: CASSRRANYGYTF; CDR3nt: TGTGCCAGCAGCCGGAGAGCTAACTATGGCTACACCTTC
abundance: .; j_gene: TRBJ1-2; v_gene: TRBV6-5; d_gene: .; CDR3aa: CASSQQGYGYTF; CDR3nt: TGTGCCAGCAGCCAACAGGGCTATGGCTACACCTTC
abundance: .; j_gene: TRBJ2-7; v_gene: TRBV9; d_gene: TRBD1; CDR3aa: CASSVGQGSLEQYF; CDR3nt: TGTGCCAGCAGCGTAGGACAGGGTTCCCTCGAGCAGTACTTC
abundance: few; j_gene: TRBJ1-2; v_gene: TRBV5-4; d_gene: .; CDR3aa: CASTPGGFHGYTF; CDR3nt: TGTGCCAGCACCCCGGGGGGGTTCCATGGCTACACCTTC
abundance: .; j_gene: TRBJ1-1; v_gene: TRBV4-1; d_gene: .; CDR3aa: CASSPGQGTEAFF; CDR3nt: TGCGCCAGCAGCCCTGGGCAAGGCACTGAAGCTTTCTTT
abundance: .; j_gene: TRBJ2-1; v_gene: TRBV9; d_gene: .; CDR3aa: CASSVTLRSSNEQFF; CDR3nt: TGTGCCAGCAGCGTCACCCTGAGATCTTCGAATGAGCAGTTCTTC
abundance: .; j_gene: TRBJ1-6; v_gene: TRBV12-3/TRBV12-4; d_gene: .; CDR3aa: CASSLEGNSPLHF; CDR3nt: TGTGCCAGCAGTTTAGAGGGGAATTCACCCCTCCACTTT
abundance: .; j_gene: TRBJ2-5; v_gene: TRBV7-9; d_gene: .; CDR3aa: CASSRGDSPQETQYF; CDR3nt: TGTGCCAGCAGCAGGGGGGACTCCCCACAAGAGACCCAGTACTTC